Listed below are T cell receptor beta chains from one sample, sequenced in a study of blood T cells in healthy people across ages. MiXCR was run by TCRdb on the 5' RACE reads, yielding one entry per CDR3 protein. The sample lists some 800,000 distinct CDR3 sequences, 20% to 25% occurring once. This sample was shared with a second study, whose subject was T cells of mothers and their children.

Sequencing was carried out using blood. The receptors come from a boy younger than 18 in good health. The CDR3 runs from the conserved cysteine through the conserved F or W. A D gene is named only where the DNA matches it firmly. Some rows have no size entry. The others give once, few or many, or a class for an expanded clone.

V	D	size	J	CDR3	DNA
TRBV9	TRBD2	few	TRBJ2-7	CASSPGTSGRGSYEQYF	TGTGCCAGCAGCCCCGGGACTAGCGGGAGAGGGTCCTACGAGCAGTACTTC
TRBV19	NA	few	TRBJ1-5	CASSVGRSSNQPQHF	TGTGCCAGTAGTGTCGGACGGAGCTCCAATCAGCCCCAGCATTTT
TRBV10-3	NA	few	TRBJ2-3	CAISAGLIDTQYF	TGTGCCATCAGCGCGGGACTCATAGATACGCAGTATTTT
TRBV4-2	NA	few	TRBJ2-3	CASSHPADTQYF	TGTGCCAGCAGCCACCCCGCAGATACGCAGTATTTT
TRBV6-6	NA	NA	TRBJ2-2	CASMTGDPTGELFF	TGTGCCAGCATGACGGGGGACCCCACCGGGGAGCTGTTTTTT
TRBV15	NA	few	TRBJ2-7	CATSRDDTYEQYF	TGTGCCACCAGCAGAGATGACACTTACGAGCAGTACTTC
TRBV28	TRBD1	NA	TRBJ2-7	CASSGQGKMAYEQYF	TGTGCCAGCAGTGGACAGGGGAAGATGGCCTACGAGCAGTACTTC
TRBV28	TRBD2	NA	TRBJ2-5	CASSTPALAGGRETQYF	TGTGCCAGCAGTACCCCGGCACTAGCGGGGGGGCGGGAGACCCAGTACTTC
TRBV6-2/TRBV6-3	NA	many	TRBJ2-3	CASSYSEGTTDTQYF	TGTGCCAGCAGTTACTCGGAGGGAACCACAGATACGCAGTATTTT
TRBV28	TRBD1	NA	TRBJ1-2	CASSAGTGNGYTF	TGTGCCAGCAGTGCCGGGACAGGGAATGGCTACACCTTC
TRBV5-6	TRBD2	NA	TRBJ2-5	CASSLIRSGQETQYF	TGTGCCAGCAGCCTGATTCGTAGCGGGCAAGAGACCCAGTACTTC
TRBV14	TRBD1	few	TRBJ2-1	CASSPGTGPWGEQFF	TGTGCCAGCAGCCCGGGGACAGGGCCCTGGGGGGAGCAGTTCTTC
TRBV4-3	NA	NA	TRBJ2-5	CASSQDRRGQETQYF	TGCGCCAGCAGCCAAGATCGGAGGGGCCAAGAGACCCAGTACTTC
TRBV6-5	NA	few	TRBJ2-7	CASSSGRALEQYF	TGTGCCAGCAGTTCGGGACGGGCTTTGGAGCAGTACTTC
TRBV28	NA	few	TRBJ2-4	CASSIGGGDNIQYF	TGTGCCAGCAGCATAGGGGGGGGCGATAACATTCAGTACTTC
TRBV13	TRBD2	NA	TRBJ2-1	CASSQKNKTSGSSSEQFF	TGTGCCAGCAGCCAAAAAAACAAGACTAGCGGGAGTTCTAGTGAGCAGTTCTTC
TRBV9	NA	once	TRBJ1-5	CASRPGEGNQPQHF	TGTGCCAGCAGACCAGGGGAGGGCAATCAGCCCCAGCATTTT
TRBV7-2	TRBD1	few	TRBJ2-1	CASSPGQAFYNEQFF	TGTGCCAGCAGCCCGGGACAGGCATTCTACAATGAGCAGTTCTTC
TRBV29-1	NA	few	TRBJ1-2	CSVEAQNYGYTF	TGCAGCGTTGAAGCCCAGAACTATGGCTACACCTTC
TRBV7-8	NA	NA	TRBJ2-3	CASSLIEGKGTDTQYF	TGTGCCAGCAGTCTAATCGAGGGGAAAGGGACAGATACGCAGTATTTT
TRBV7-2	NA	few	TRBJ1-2	CASTLDGYPREGYTF	TGTGCCAGCACCTTAGACGGTTATCCGAGAGAGGGCTACACCTTC
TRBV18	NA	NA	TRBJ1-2	CASSPLDGQNVYGYTF	TGTGCCAGCTCACCGCTGGACGGCCAGAACGTTTATGGCTACACCTTC
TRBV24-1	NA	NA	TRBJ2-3	CATSDLTRDSSTDTQYF	TGTGCCACCAGTGATCTGACGCGGGACAGTTCCACAGATACGCAGTATTTT
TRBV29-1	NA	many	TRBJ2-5	CSVEDGVETQYF	TGCAGCGTTGAAGACGGGGTTGAGACCCAGTACTTC
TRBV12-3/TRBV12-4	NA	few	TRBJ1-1	CASSPGSNTEAFF	TGTGCCAGCAGTCCCGGGTCAAACACTGAAGCTTTCTTT
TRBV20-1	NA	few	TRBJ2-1	CSAGDSSSYNEQFF	TGCAGTGCGGGGGACTCCAGCTCCTACAATGAGCAGTTCTTC
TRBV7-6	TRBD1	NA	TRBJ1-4	CASSLGQGRGEKLFF	TGTGCCAGCAGCTTAGGACAGGGTCGAGGGGAAAAACTGTTTTTT
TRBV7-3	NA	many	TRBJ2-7	CASSALSGPYEQYF	TGTGCCAGCAGTGCACTTTCCGGGCCCTACGAGCAGTACTTC
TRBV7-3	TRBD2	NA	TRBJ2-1	CSSSLREGRYNEQFF	TGTTCCAGCAGCTTAAGGGAGGGCCGGTACAATGAGCAGTTCTTC
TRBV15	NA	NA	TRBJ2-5	CATSRFPTRETQYF	TGTGCCACCAGCAGATTCCCGACCAGGGAGACCCAGTACTTC
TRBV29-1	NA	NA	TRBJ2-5	CSGLEGAETQYF	TGCAGCGGATTGGAGGGGGCAGAGACCCAGTACTTC
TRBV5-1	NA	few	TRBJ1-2	CASRLAVRDGYTF	TGCGCCAGCAGACTGGCGGTCAGGGATGGCTACACCTTC
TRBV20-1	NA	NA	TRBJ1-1	CSARGEQQNTEAFF	TGCAGTGCTAGAGGGGAACAGCAGAACACTGAAGCTTTCTTT
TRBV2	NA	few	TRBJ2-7	CASSAGIKYEQYF	TGTGCCAGCAGTGCAGGGATCAAGTACGAGCAGTACTTC
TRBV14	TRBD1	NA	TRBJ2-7	CASSHPSQGAHEQYF	TGTGCCAGCAGCCATCCTTCACAGGGGGCTCACGAGCAGTACTTC
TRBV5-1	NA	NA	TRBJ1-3	CASSGSGSSGNTIYF	TGCGCCAGCAGCGGGTCCGGAAGCTCTGGAAACACCATATATTTT
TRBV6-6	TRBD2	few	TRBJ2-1	CASRKGTSGSYNEQFF	TGTGCCAGCAGGAAAGGGACTAGCGGGTCCTACAATGAGCAGTTCTTC
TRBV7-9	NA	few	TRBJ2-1	CASTFFAGHNEQFF	TGTGCCAGCACCTTCTTTGCGGGGCACAATGAGCAGTTCTTC
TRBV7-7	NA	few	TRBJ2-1	CASSKGPPEYEQFF	TGTGCTAGCAGCAAGGGCCCACCAGAGTATGAGCAGTTCTTC
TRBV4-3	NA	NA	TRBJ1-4	CASSRNGGSNEKLFF	TGCGCCAGCAGCCGGAACGGGGGCTCTAATGAAAAACTGTTTTTT
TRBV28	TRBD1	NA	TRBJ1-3	CASSPTDRGGNTIYF	TGTGCCAGCAGCCCGACGGACAGGGGCGGAAACACCATATATTTT
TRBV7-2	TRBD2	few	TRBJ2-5	CASSFNPGTSGGSRETQYF	TGTGCCAGCAGCTTCAACCCCGGGACTAGCGGGGGTTCCAGGGAGACCCAGTACTTC
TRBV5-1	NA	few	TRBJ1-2	CASSLDPFSSGNYGYTF	TGCGCCAGCAGCTTGGATCCATTCTCCTCAGGGAACTATGGCTACACCTTC
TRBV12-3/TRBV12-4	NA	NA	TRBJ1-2	CASSTSRWGSWANYGYTF	TGTGCCAGCAGCACCTCCAGGTGGGGCAGCTGGGCTAACTATGGCTACACCTTC
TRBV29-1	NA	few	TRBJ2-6	CSALRPGANVLTF	TGCAGCGCCTTGAGGCCCGGGGCCAACGTCCTGACTTTC
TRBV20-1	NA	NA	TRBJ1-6	CSARDGSWNNSPLHF	TGCAGTGCTAGAGATGGCAGTTGGAATAATTCACCCCTCCACTTT
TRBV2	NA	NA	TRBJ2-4	CASSVLRAKNIQYF	TGTGCCAGCAGTGTATTACGAGCCAAAAACATTCAGTACTTC